One and the same sample provided the 5 T cell receptor beta chains below, sequenced in a study of CD8+CD57+ T cells in acquired aplastic anemia. According to the study, genomic DNA was the template for TCR beta VDJ and CDR3 profiling. MiXCR, applied by TCRdb to the reads, yields one record per CDR3 protein. Of 60,000 or so distinct CDR3 sequences in the sample, around 50% were seen once. Sequenced: sorted CD4+, CD8+, or CD8+CD57+ T cells (not recorded which) from PBMCs. The receptors were sampled from a human donor in good health, serving as a control.

This clonotype was observed a few times. The chain has TRBV15 and TRBJ2-7; a possible D gene is TRBD1 (5 bases). Looked up from germline, CDR1 is LNHNV and CDR2 is YYDKDF (reference sequence). V lost 3 bases to trimming and J lost 3 bases, with 12 bases between them. This CDR3 is 14 amino acids long. CDR3 nucleotides: TGTGCCACCAGCAGGGCTACAGGAAACTACGAGCAGTACGTC. Its protein is CATSRATGNYEQYV.

This chain uses TRBV5-1 with TRBJ1-1, with 8 positions matching TRBD1. V lost 6 bases and J lost 8; bases outside the gene matches: 12. The CDR3 has 14 amino acids. Per germline, CDR1 SGHRS and CDR2 YFSETQ. The CDR3 nucleotides are TGCGCCAGCACCAAACCGGACCGGGACAGGGAAGCTTTCTTT. This encodes CASTKPDRDREAFF.

On this clonotype itself: Because it lacks the conserved phenylalanine or tryptophan at the end, this CDR3 is likely a read error. CDR3 sequence: CASSPGQGQETQYL. CDR3 bases: TGTGCCAGTAGCCCTGGACAGGGACAAGAGACCCAGTACCTC. V usage is TRBV19 and J usage is TRBJ2-5; 8 bases fit TRBD1. From germline, CDR1 is LNHDA and CDR2 SQIVND (reference sequence). The V gene end was trimmed by 6 bases and the J gene end by 2 bases; junction bases not matched to a gene: 5. The CDR3 has 14 residues.

This clonotype has at least ten counts. The chain links TRBV9 to TRBJ1-4; 8 positions agree with TRBD1. The CDR3 consists of 13 residues. Germline V lookup: CDR1 SGDLS, CDR2 YYNGEE. With V trimmed by 3 bases and J by 5 bases, 0 bases remained unmatched. DNA for the CDR3: TGTGCCAGCAGCGGGACAGGGAATGAAAAACTGTTTTTT. The encoded protein is CASSGTGNEKLFF.

This clonotype was found once. The rearrangement links TRBV11-3 to TRBJ1-6; tentative D call: TRBD1 (6 bases). CDR3 length equals 14 residues. The germline V and J ends were trimmed by 1 base and 9 bases, with 10 bases remaining between them. Germline V gene sequence: CDR1 SGHNT, CDR2 YENEEA. In DNA, the CDR3 is TGTGCCAGCAGCTTAGGGACAGCGAGTTCACCCCTCCACTTT. It is translated as CASSLGTASSPLHF.